One sample yielded the 16 T cell receptor beta chains listed below, sequenced in a study of cytotoxic CD8 clonotypes in ibrutinib-treated CLL. Measured with immunoSEQ multiplex PCR; TCRdb has only the in-frame clones, and not every one. The sample consists of about 250,000 clones, 70% of them appearing once. The source was PBMCs, collected after 24 months of ibrutinib treatment. The origin of the receptors is a human donor with chronic lymphocytic leukemia.

This sequence joins TRBV5-1 and TRBJ2-6; TRBD1 matches 7 bases. V was clipped by 0 bases and J by 8 bases; unmatched bases: 5. CDR1 is SGHRS, CDR2 YFSETQ, per germline. This CDR3 has 15 amino acids. The CDR3 loop is CASSLAGQQTNVLTF. The CDR3 DNA follows: TGCGCCAGCAGCTTGGCGGGACAGCAAACCAACGTCCTGACTTTC. Full variable domain (remainder filled in from reference TRBV5-1 and TRBJ2-6): KAGVTQTPRYLIKTRGQQVTLSCSPISGHRSVSWYQQTPGQGLQFLFEYFSETQRNKGNFPGRFSGRQFSNSRSEMNVSTLELGDSALYLCASSLAGQQTNVLTFGAGSRLTVL.

The chain is built from TRBV28 and TRBJ2-1; D possibly uses TRBD1 or TRBD2 (5 bases each). Between the trimmed V and J ends, which lost 6 bases and 9 bases, there was a span of 18 bases. Germline CDR1 reads MDHEN; CDR2 reads SYDVKM. The CDR3 consists of 14 residues. CDR3 sequence: CASSLGVPGAEQFF. CDR3 nucleotides: TGTGCCAGCAGCCTGGGGGTCCCCGGCGCTGAGCAGTTCTTC.

The count of this clone is one. The chain uses TRBV7-2 and TRBJ2-7; no clear D gene. Germline V gene data show CDR1 as SGHTA and CDR2 as FQGNSA. The CDR3 is made up of 15 amino acids. Trimming stripped 2 bases from V and 4 bases from J, with 15 bases between. CDR3: CASSLNPVGIYEQYF. The CDR3 nucleotides read TGTGCCAGCAGCTTAAACCCGGTTGGGATATACGAGCAGTACTTC.

This sequence joins TRBV28 and TRBJ2-7, with 7 bases that match TRBD1. Trimming removed 6 bases from V and 3 bases from J; junction bases left unmatched: 8. There are 14 residues in the CDR3. Germline V lookup: CDR1 MDHEN, CDR2 SYDVKM. Here the CDR3 reads CASSRTGGNYEQYF. The CDR3, as DNA: TGTGCCAGCAGCCGGACAGGTGGCAACTACGAGCAGTACTTC.

With regard to this clone: In the same sample, other DNA sequences code for this CDR3. The rearrangement joins TRBV4-3 to TRBJ2-5; D perhaps matches TRBD1 (5 bases). Trimming shortened V by 4 bases and J by 2 bases, and 11 bases separated the two germline ends. The CDR3 is made up of 14 amino acids. Germline V gives CDR1 LGHNA, CDR2 YSLEER. The CDR3, as DNA: TGCGCCAGCAGCCGGGGTAGGGGACAAGAGACCCAGTACTTC. Its protein is CASSRGRGQETQYF.

There are a few counts of this clone. The V and J genes are TRBV27 and TRBJ1-5; 8 nucleotides agree with TRBD1. Germline V CDR1 and CDR2: MNHEY, SMNVEV (reference sequence). This CDR3 spans 17 amino acids. After removal of 4 bases from V and 4 bases from J, the junction contained 12 bases not matched to a gene. In DNA, the CDR3 is TGTGCCAGCAGTTCCGGACAGGGAACGACACGGAATCAGCCCCAGCATTTT. It yields the protein CASSSGQGTTRNQPQHF.

The chain recombines TRBV2 with TRBJ1-3, with TRBD1 as a possible D gene (5 bases). This CDR3 region has 15 residues. V was clipped by 6 bases and J by 0 bases, with 12 bases between them. CDR1 is SNHLY, CDR2 FYNNEI, per germline. As DNA, the CDR3 is TGTGCCAGCAGGGTAACAGGTCCCTCTGGAAACACCATATATTTT. It specifies CASRVTGPSGNTIYF.

This sequence joins TRBV7-9 and TRBJ2-5; 10 nucleotides align to TRBD2. The CDR3 sequence is 13 residues long. From germline, CDR1 is SEHNR and CDR2 FQNEAQ (reference sequence). J lost 2 bases, V lost 9 bases, and 3 bases had no gene match. In nucleotides, the CDR3 is TGTGCCAGTAGACTAGCGGGTCAAGAGACCCAGTACTTC. Translation: CASRLAGQETQYF. Full variable domain (outside the CDR3, taken from reference TRBV7-9 and TRBJ2-5): DTGVSQNPRHKITKRGQNVTFRCDPISEHNRLYWYRQTLGQGPEFLTYFQNEAQLEKSRLLSDRFSAERPKGSFSTLEIQRTEQGDSAMYLCASRLAGQETQYFGPGTRLLVL.

This sequence joins TRBV21-1 and TRBJ2-5. TRBV21-1 is recorded as a pseudogene. The CDR3 is made up of 10 amino acids. Here the CDR3 reads CASSAHGQYF. The CDR3 DNA sequence: TGTGCCAGCAGCGCCCATGGCCAGTACTTC.

The chain is built from TRBV28 and TRBJ1-5; a weak D match, TRBD1 (6 bases). This CDR3 comprises 13 residues. Germline V gene lookup returns CDR1 MDHEN and CDR2 SYDVKM. V lost 7 bases to trimming and J lost 7 bases, with 14 bases between them. In DNA, the CDR3 is TGTGCCAGCAACGACAGGTTTATCCAGCCCCAGCATTTT. Amino acid sequence: CASNDRFIQPQHF.

J is TRBJ2-1 and V is TRBV6-5, with 7 bases identical to TRBD1. Germline V gene sequence: CDR1 MNHEY, CDR2 SVGAGI. CDR3 size: 16 residues. J gave up 1 base and V 3 bases, and 6 bases lay outside the gene matches. The CDR3 spells CASSYTGANSYNEQFF. Here the CDR3 DNA reads TGTGCCAGCAGTTATACAGGGGCCAATTCCTACAATGAGCAGTTCTTC.

The chain couples TRBV2 to TRBJ1-1; tentatively, D is TRBD1 (6 bases). CDR3 length equals 15 residues. The V end was cut by 8 bases, the J end by 4 bases, with 20 bases between. In germline, CDR1 is SNHLY, CDR2 FYNNEI. CDR3 DNA sequence: TGTGCCAGCTTCAATCCTCGGAGGGGGGGCACTGAAGCTTTCTTT. It specifies CASFNPRRGGTEAFF.

V and J are TRBV7-8 and TRBJ2-1; no clear D. Trimming took 5 bases from V and 0 from J, leaving 11 bases between them. Germline V CDR1 and CDR2: SGHVS, FQNEAQ. The CDR3 runs 15 residues. DNA of the CDR3: TGTGCCAGCAGCGTCGACTTGAGCTCCTACAATGAGCAGTTCTTC. It encodes CASSVDLSSYNEQFF.

The V and J genes are TRBV28 and TRBJ2-7; D is perhaps TRBD1 (6 bases). The CDR3 is 14 residues long. Per germline, CDR1 MDHEN and CDR2 SYDVKM. V shed 6 bases and J shed 4 bases, with 16 bases lying between them. The CDR3 is CASSTGTPEYEQYF. The CDR3 DNA reads as TGTGCCAGCAGCACCGGGACACCTGAATACGAGCAGTACTTC.

The chain combines TRBV29-1 with TRBJ1-1; the D is unclear. Germline V gives CDR1 SQVTM, CDR2 ANQGSEA. The CDR3 totals 12 residues. V dropped 3 bases and J dropped 3 bases, with 8 bases sitting between them. This CDR3 reads CSVESPDTEAFF. The CDR3 DNA sequence: TGCAGCGTTGAGTCCCCGGACACTGAAGCTTTCTTT.

V gene TRBV6-5 combines with J gene TRBJ2-1; TRBD2 matches 10 bases. Germline CDR1 and CDR2: MNHEY and SVGAGI. This CDR3 spans 15 amino acids. V was clipped by 0 bases and J by 7 bases; unmatched bases: 3. The CDR3, as DNA: TGTGCCAGCAGTTACTCATCTAGCGGGAGTAATGAGCAGTTCTTC. Residues: CASSYSSSGSNEQFF.